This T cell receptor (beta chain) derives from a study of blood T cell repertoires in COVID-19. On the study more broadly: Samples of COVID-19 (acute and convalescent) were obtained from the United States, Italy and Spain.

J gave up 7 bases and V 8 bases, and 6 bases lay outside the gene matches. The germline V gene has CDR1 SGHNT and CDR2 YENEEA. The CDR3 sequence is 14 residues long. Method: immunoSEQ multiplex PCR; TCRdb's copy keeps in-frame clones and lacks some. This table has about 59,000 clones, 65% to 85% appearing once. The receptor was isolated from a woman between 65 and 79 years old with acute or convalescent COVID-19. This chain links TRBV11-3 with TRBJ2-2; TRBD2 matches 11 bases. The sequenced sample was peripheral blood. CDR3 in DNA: TGTGCCAGCTTAGCGGGGGGGCGCGGCGGGGAGCTGTTTTTT. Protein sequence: CASLAGGRGGELFF.